This entry concerns a single TCR beta chain. This sample was taken from a study of CD8 T cells in Susac syndrome. The CDR3 has 15 amino acids. The V and J ends lost 2 bases and 3 bases, in that order; junction bases with no gene match: 3. Per the germline V gene, CDR1 is WSHSY and CDR2 is SAAADI. RNA amounts of 0.5 to 1 ug underwent reverse transcription with random hexamers. Each CDR3 protein gets one entry after TCRdb re-called the immunoSEQ multiplex PCR reads with MiXCR. The top ten clones hold over 0.05% of a sample with around 300,000 distinct CDR3 sequences, approximately 90% of them seen once.

The rearrangement joins TRBV10-2 to TRBJ2-1; TRBD1 agrees at 8 bases. The TCR sequence derives from a human donor with multiple sclerosis. What was sequenced was CD4+ T cells from PBMCs. This CDR3 is CASSENRGFYNEQFF. The CDR3 DNA reads TGCGCCAGCAGTGAGAACAGGGGGTTCTACAATGAGCAGTTCTTC.